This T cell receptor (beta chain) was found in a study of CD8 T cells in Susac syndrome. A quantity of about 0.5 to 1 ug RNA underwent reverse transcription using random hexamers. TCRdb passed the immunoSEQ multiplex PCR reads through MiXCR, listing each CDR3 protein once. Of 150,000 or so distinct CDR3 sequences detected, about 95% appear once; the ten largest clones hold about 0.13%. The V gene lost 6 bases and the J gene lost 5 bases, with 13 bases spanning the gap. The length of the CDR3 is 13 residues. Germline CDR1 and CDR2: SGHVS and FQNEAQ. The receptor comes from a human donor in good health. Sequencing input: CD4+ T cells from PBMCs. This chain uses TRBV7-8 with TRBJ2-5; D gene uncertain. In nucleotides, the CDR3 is TGTGCCAGCAGGATGTACAAGGAGGAGACCCAGTACTTC. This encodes CASRMYKEETQYF.